This TCR beta chain was recovered during a study of T cells in Graves' hyperthyroidism and ophthalmopathy. Study observations and caveats: Blood also held most thyroid clonotypes expanded beyond 0.001.

This clonotype has at least ten counts. Its antigen remains unidentified. Amplified regions were TCR beta CDR3 sequences from RNA transcripts. HTBI primers drove first-round RT-PCR of the TCR CDR3. TCRdb independently ran MiXCR on the multiplex PCR reads; one entry per CDR3 protein. The sample holds more than 300,000 distinct CDR3 sequences, roughly 14% seen once. V was trimmed by 4 bases and J by 2 bases, leaving 12 bases between them. The CDR3 spans 15 residues. From germline, CDR1 is SGHDT and CDR2 YYEEEE. Uncontrolled infection, other autoimmune disease, pregnancy or lactation excluded patients. Sequenced material: blood. The TCR originated in a woman in her 30s with Graves' ophthalmopathy. This rearrangement joins TRBV5-6 to TRBJ2-2; the D gene is possibly TRBD1 (6 bases). The CDR3 here is CASSLTGTNTGELFF. The CDR3 DNA is TGTGCCAGCAGCCTTACAGGGACCAACACCGGGGAGCTGTTTTTT. Variable domain in full (rest from reference TRBV5-6 and TRBJ2-2): DAGVTQSPTHLIKTRGQQVTLRCSPKSGHDTVSWYQQALGQGPQFIFQYYEEEERQRGNFPDRFSGHQFPNYSSELNVNALLLGDSALYLCASSLTGTNTGELFFGEGSRLTVL.